This TCR beta chain is from a study of cytomegalovirus exposure and HLA in healthy donors. Study results and caveats: High specificity and sensitivity for cytomegalovirus status were reported for the classifier. There were reportedly fewer N-insertions in an Asian-associated ancestry cluster than the roughly 670-donor mean, in a later analysis.

The PCR was carried out with 60 Vbeta primers and 13 Jbeta primers. Produced via immunoSEQ multiplex PCR; TCRdb's table is partial and in-frame only. The sample holds 150,000 or so clones, 65% to 70% seen once. To note about this clone: The target antigen is unknown.

Input material: PBMCs. The clonotype comes from a man aged 25-40 years in good health and CMV-seropositive.

The CDR3 sequence: CASSRGSVAFF. CDR3 DNA sequence: TGTGCCAGCAGTCGCGGCTCTGTAGCTTTCTTT. The chain has TRBV11-2 and TRBJ1-1; D call uncertain. Germline CDR1 and CDR2: SGHAT and FQNNGV. V lost 6 bases, J lost 10 bases, and 12 bases lay in between. CDR3 length: 11 amino acids.